This T cell receptor (beta chain) was profiled in a study of blood T cell repertoires in COVID-19. Study details: The United States, Italy and Spain were the sources of the acute and convalescent COVID-19 samples.

As to this clone: The same CDR3 is also encoded by other DNA sequences in this sample.

Some clones are missing from TCRdb's copy, which holds only in-frame ones; the method was immunoSEQ multiplex PCR. The repertoire holds around 180,000 clones, with 70% to 90% as singletons. The CDR3 totals 14 residues. Per germline, CDR1 SGHRS and CDR2 YFSETQ. V shed 2 bases and J shed 4 bases, with 10 bases lying between them. This clonotype was obtained from a man aged 55 to 70 with acute or convalescent COVID-19. V usage is TRBV5-1 and J usage is TRBJ1-3, with D uncertain. Material for sequencing was peripheral blood. This CDR3 is CASSLDREGNTIYF. CDR3 in DNA: TGCGCCAGCAGCTTAGATAGAGAGGGAAACACCATATATTTT.